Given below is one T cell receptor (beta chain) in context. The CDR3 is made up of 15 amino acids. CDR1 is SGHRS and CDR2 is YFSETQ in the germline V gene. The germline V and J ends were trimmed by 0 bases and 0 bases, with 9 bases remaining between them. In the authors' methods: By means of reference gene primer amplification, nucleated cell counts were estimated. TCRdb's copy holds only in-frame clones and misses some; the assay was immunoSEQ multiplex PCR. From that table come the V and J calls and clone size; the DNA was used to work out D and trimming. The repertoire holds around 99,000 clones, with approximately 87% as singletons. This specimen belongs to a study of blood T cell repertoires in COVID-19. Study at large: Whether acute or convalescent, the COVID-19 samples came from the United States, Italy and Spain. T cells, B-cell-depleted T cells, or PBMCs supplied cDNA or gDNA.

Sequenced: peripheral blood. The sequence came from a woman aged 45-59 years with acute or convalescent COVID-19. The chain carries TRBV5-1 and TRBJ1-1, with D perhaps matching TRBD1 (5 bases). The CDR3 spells CASSLGTSMNTEAFF. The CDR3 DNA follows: TGCGCCAGCAGCTTGGGGACAAGTATGAACACTGAAGCTTTCTTT. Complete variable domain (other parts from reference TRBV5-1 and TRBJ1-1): KAGVTQTPRYLIKTRGQQVTLSCSPISGHRSVSWYQQTPGQGLQFLFEYFSETQRNKGNFPGRFSGRQFSNSRSEMNVSTLELGDSALYLCASSLGTSMNTEAFFGQGTRLTVV.